These 13 T cell receptor beta chains were sequenced from one sample in a study of cytomegalovirus exposure and HLA in healthy donors. It was with 60 Vbeta and 13 Jbeta primers that the PCR ran. The assay was immunoSEQ multiplex PCR, and TCRdb's table has in-frame clones only and misses some. Of 59,000 or so clones in the sample, 65% to 75% were seen once. Sequencing was carried out using PBMCs. The source is a man younger than 45 in good health and CMV-seropositive.

This clone was observed many times. V gene TRBV6-4 combines with J gene TRBJ2-1; possible D gene TRBD1, 5 bases. CDR1 is MRHNA and CDR2 is SNTAGT in the germline V gene. Trimming cost V 4 bases and J 0 bases, with 7 bases left between them. The CDR3 runs 14 residues. CDR3 residues: CASSADSSYNEQFF. The CDR3, as DNA: TGTGCCAGCAGTGCCGACAGCTCCTACAATGAGCAGTTCTTC.

The chain combines TRBV5-1 with TRBJ2-7, with TRBD1 identical over 7 bases. Germline trimming cut 5 bases from V and 3 bases from J; bases unmatched to any gene: 5. This CDR3 is built from 13 residues. Germline V gene sequence: CDR1 SGHRS, CDR2 YFSETQ. The CDR3 DNA reads as TGCGCCAGCAGAAGGGACAGCCTCTACGAGCAGTACGTC. Amino acid sequence: CASRRDSLYEQYV.

The gene calls are TRBV5-1 and TRBJ2-7, with 10 bases matching TRBD1. The germline V gene has CDR1 SGHRS and CDR2 YFSETQ. This CDR3 contains 14 residues. Trimming removed 6 bases from V and 5 bases from J; junction bases left unmatched: 8. The CDR3 here is CASTLGTGDHEQYF. The CDR3 nucleotides are TGCGCCAGCACTCTTGGGACAGGGGACCACGAGCAGTACTTC.

The chain uses TRBV5-4 and TRBJ1-4; D may be TRBD1 (5 bases). CDR1 is SGHNT, CDR2 YYREEE, per germline (reference sequence). There are 15 residues in the CDR3. The V end lost 4 bases, the J end lost 5 bases, and 15 bases lay between the germline ends. DNA of the CDR3: TGTGCCAGCAGCGTGGGACCAGGGATAAATGAAAAACTGTTTTTT. Its protein product is CASSVGPGINEKLFF.

The chain has TRBV7-3 and TRBJ2-2, with TRBD1 matching over 7 bases. This CDR3 contains 15 residues. The V gene end was trimmed by 5 bases and the J gene end by 3 bases; junction bases not matched to a gene: 6. The germline CDR1 and CDR2 sequences are SGHTA and FQGTGA. The CDR3 region has the DNA TGTGCCAGCAGCCCGACAGGGATTTACACCGGGGAGCTGTTTTTT. It codes for CASSPTGIYTGELFF.

The V and J genes are TRBV7-2 and TRBJ2-6; no definite D call. Deletions cut 1 base from V and 4 bases from J, with 8 bases between. CDR3 length: 15 amino acids. In germline, CDR1 is SGHTA, CDR2 FQGNSA. CDR3 bases: TGTGCCAGCAGCTTAGTAGCAGTCGGGGCCAACGTCCTGACTTTC. Protein product: CASSLVAVGANVLTF.

This clone showed up just a few times. This chain joins TRBV29-1 and TRBJ1-1; D ambiguous. The CDR3 extends over 12 amino acids. Per the germline V gene, CDR1 is SQVTM and CDR2 is ANQGSEA. The ends were cut back, 4 bases at V and 2 bases at J, with 8 bases in the middle. The CDR3 loop reads CSVARFNTEAFF. CDR3 bases: TGCAGCGTTGCCAGGTTTAACACTGAAGCTTTCTTT.

A few counts support this clone. The chain uses TRBV5-1 and TRBJ1-2; a weak D match, TRBD1 (6 bases). Trimming took off 4 bases at V and 6 bases at J, with 16 bases between the two ends. The CDR3 covers 14 residues. CDR1 is SGHRS and CDR2 is YFSETQ in the germline V gene. CDR3: CASSPSRQANGYTF. CDR3 coding DNA: TGCGCCAGCAGCCCTTCGAGACAGGCAAATGGCTACACCTTC.

The chain links TRBV7-2 to TRBJ2-1; 8 positions match TRBD1. The J segment lost 15 bases and the V segment lost 4 bases, leaving 5 bases of the junction unmatched. The CDR3 extends over 11 amino acids. Germline V gives CDR1 SGHTA, CDR2 FQGNSA. The DNA for the CDR3 is TGTGCCAGCAGCTCTGGACAGGGACGGTTCTTC. Its translation is CASSSGQGRFF.

The V and J genes are TRBV5-1 and TRBJ2-1, with 8 bases matching TRBD1. This CDR3 is 15 amino acids long. The V gene's germline CDR1 is SGHRS and CDR2 YFSETQ. The junction had 6 bases not matched to a gene; V was cut back by 1 base and J by 6 bases. The CDR3 spells CASSLLTGGSNEQFF. Written as DNA, the CDR3 is TGCGCCAGCAGCTTGTTAACAGGGGGATCCAATGAGCAGTTCTTC.

J is TRBJ1-2 and V is TRBV9, with a tentative D call TRBD1 (6 bases). The germline V and J ends were trimmed by 6 bases and 5 bases, with 20 bases remaining between them. The CDR3 length is 15 residues. Germline CDR1 is SGDLS and CDR2 is YYNGEE. The CDR3 region has the DNA TGTGCCAGCAATAGTGGGGCAGGGGAATATTATGGCTACACCTTC. Protein sequence: CASNSGAGEYYGYTF.

J is TRBJ2-7 and V is TRBV5-1; D possibly corresponds to TRBD1 (6 bases). The CDR3 consists of 17 residues. Trimming left V 4 bases short and J 6 bases short, with 26 bases between. CDR1 is SGHRS, CDR2 YFSETQ, per germline. The CDR3 here is CASSLEPQGWLVSEQYF. For the CDR3, the DNA is TGCGCCAGCAGCCTTGAACCACAGGGATGGTTGGTCTCCGAGCAGTACTTC.

This clone is labeled as medium-sized. This rearrangement joins TRBV4-2 to TRBJ2-1, with 7 bases lining up with TRBD2. The CDR3 consists of 16 residues. Germline lookup yields CDR1 LGHNA and CDR2 YNFKEQ. V shed 0 bases and J 1 base; nucleotides not matched to a gene: 3. CDR3 coding DNA: TGTGCCAGCAGCCAAGAGTCTAGCGGTTCCTACAATGAGCAGTTCTTC. Its translation: CASSQESSGSYNEQFF.